This T cell receptor beta chain was sequenced for a study of shared clonotypes between healthy human individuals. This CDR3 contains 16 residues. The germline gives CDR1 SGHRS, CDR2 YFSETQ. The junction had 7 bases not matched to a gene; V was cut back by 0 bases and J by 6 bases. Clones were sequenced by immunoSEQ multiplex PCR, and TCRdb holds only the in-frame ones, with some missing. The sample has around 1,100,000 clones, approximately 75% seen once; the top ten hold roughly 0.83%. The chain combines TRBV5-1 with TRBJ2-1; 9 positions agree with TRBD2. The clonotype comes from a man in his late teens or twenties in good health. Some clones in this sample may be carry-over from other donors' samples. Material for sequencing was memory CD4+ T cells from PBMCs. The subset denotes: CD45RA-negative fraction. CDR3 sequence: CASSLGVAGEVNEQFF. The DNA for the CDR3 is TGCGCCAGCAGCTTGGGGGTAGCGGGAGAGGTCAATGAGCAGTTCTTC.